Sequencing of this TCR beta chain was carried out in a study of shared clonotypes between healthy human individuals. Findings and limits, study-wide: The study sampled only blood, and tissue repertoires likely differ. Clonotypes not shared had lower generation probabilities than those common to all four donors. Genetic and exposure-history diversity was limited by the few donors.

Remarks on this clone: The target antigen is unknown.

Produced via immunoSEQ multiplex PCR; TCRdb's table is partial and in-frame only. Here the sample spans over a million clones, about 84% being singletons. Germline V gene sequence: CDR1 SGHTA, CDR2 FQGNSA. CDR3 length: 14 amino acids. V dropped 5 bases and J dropped 5 bases, with 13 bases sitting between them. The rearrangement links TRBV7-2 to TRBJ2-1; TRBD1 or TRBD2 may be the D gene (6 bases each). Sequencing used memory CD4+ T cells from PBMCs. Subset denoted: CD45RA-negative fraction. The sequence derives from a man younger than 35 in good health. Some clones in this sample may be carry-over from other donors' samples. CDR3 sequence (DNA): TGTGCCAGCAGCGTAGAGGGGGGAAACAATGAGCAGTTCTTC. It encodes CASSVEGGNNEQFF. Drawing the rest from reference TRBV7-2 and TRBJ2-1, the complete variable domain is GAGVSQSPSNKVTEKGKDVELRCDPISGHTALYWYRQSLGQGLEFLIYFQGNSAPDKSGLPSDRFSAERTGGSVSTLTIQRTQQEDSAVYLCASSVEGGNNEQFFGPGTRLTVL.